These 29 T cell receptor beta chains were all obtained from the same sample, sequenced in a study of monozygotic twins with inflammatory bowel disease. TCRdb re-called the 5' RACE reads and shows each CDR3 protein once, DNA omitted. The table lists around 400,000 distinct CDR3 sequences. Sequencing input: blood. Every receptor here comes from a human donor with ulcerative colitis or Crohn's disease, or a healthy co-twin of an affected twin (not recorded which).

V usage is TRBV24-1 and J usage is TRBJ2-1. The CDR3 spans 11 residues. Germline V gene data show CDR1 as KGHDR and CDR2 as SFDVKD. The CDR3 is CAAGTYNEQFF.

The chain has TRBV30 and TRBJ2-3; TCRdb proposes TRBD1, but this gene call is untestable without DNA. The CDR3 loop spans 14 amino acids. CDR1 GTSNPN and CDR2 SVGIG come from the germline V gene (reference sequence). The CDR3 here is CAWSVGGSTDTQYF.

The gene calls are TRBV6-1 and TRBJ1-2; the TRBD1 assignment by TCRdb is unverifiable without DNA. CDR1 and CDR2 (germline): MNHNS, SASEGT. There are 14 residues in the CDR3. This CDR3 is CASRVRGARGGYTF.

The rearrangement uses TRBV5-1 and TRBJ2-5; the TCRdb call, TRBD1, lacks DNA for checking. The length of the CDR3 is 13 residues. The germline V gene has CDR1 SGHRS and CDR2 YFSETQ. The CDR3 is CASSLPGSETQYF.

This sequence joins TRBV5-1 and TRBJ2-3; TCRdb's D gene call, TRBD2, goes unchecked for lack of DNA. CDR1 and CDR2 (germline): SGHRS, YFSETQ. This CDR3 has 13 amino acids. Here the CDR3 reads CASSAGSTDTQYF.

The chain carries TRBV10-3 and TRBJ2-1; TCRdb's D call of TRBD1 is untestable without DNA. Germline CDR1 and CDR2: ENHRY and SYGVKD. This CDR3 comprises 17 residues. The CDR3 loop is CAISPGETGTGYNEQFF.

The CDR3 loop is CASSLGQGASEKLFF. This chain joins TRBV7-8 and TRBJ1-4; TCRdb's assignment of TRBD1 cannot be checked, as there is no DNA. The CDR3 is 15 residues long. CDR1 and CDR2 from the germline V gene are SGHVS and FQNEAQ.

The CDR3 region is CASTFGTSGRWGETQYF. The V gene is TRBV12-3 or TRBV12-4, the J gene TRBJ2-5; TCRdb's assignment of TRBD2 cannot be checked, as there is no DNA. This CDR3 comprises 17 residues.

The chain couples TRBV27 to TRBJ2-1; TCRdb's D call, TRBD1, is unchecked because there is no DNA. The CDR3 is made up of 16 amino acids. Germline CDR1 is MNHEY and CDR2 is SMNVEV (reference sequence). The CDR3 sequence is CASSLYAGVTYNEQFF.

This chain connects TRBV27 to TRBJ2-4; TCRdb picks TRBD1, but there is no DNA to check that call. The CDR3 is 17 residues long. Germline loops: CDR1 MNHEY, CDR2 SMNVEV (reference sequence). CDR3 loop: CASSLNGGIGAKNIQYF.

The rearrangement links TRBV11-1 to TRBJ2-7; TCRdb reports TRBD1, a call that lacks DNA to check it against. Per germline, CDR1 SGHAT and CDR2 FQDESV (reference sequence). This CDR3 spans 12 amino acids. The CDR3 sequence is CASSRRDTEQYF.

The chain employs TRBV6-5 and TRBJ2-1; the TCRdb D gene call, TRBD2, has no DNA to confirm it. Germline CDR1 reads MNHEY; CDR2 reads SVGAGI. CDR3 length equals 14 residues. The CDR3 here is CASSYSSGRNEQFF.

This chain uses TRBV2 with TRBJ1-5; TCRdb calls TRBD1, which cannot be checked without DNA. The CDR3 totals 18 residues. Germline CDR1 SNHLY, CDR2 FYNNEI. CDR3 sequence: CASSDKKGDRAFDQPQHF.

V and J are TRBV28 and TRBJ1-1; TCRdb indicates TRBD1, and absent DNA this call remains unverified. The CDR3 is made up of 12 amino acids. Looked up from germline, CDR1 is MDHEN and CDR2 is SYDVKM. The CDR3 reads CASSVISRAAFF.

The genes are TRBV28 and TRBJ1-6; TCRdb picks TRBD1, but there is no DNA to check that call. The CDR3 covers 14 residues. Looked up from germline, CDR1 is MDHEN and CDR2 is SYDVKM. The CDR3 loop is CASSPPGRNSPLHF. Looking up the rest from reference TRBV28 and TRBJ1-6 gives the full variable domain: DVKVTQSSRYLVKRTGEKVFLECVQDMDHENMFWYRQDPGLGLRLIYFSYDVKMKEKGDIPEGYSVSREKKERFSLILESASTNQTSMYLCASSPPGRNSPLHFGNGTRLTVT.

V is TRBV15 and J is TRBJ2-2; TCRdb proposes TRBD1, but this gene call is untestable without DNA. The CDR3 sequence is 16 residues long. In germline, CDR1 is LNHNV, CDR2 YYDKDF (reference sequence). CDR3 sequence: CATSSFRGRVAGELFF.

CDR3 loop: CASSQEGRLNTEAFF. The gene calls are TRBV3-1 and TRBJ1-1; TCRdb proposes TRBD1, but this gene call is untestable without DNA. CDR1 and CDR2 (germline): LGHDT, YNNKEL (reference sequence). There are 15 residues in the CDR3.

The CDR3 loop reads CSAPGGLNRDTQYF. The chain couples TRBV20-1 to TRBJ2-3; the TCRdb D gene call, TRBD2, has no DNA to confirm it. The CDR3 is 14 amino acids. The V gene's germline CDR1 is DFQATT and CDR2 SNEGSKA (reference sequence).

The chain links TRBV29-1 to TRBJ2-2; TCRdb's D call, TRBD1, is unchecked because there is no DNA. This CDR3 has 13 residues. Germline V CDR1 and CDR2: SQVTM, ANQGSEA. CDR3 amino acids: CSAGQGRTGELFF.

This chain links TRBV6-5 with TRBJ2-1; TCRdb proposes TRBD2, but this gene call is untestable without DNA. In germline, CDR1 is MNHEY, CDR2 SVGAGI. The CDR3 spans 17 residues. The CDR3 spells CASSSPGTSGLRDEQFF.

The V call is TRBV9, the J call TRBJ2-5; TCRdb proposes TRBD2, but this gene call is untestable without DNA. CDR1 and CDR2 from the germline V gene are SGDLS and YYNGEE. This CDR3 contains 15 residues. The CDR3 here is CASSVRGRERETQYF.

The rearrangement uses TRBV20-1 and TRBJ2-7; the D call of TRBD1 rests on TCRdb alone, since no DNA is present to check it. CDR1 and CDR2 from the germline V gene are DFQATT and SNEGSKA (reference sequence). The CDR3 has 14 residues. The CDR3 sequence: CSARARVGVVEQYF.

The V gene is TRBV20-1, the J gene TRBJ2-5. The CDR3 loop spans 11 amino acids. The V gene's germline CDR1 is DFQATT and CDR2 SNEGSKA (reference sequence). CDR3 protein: CSASYLWTQYF.

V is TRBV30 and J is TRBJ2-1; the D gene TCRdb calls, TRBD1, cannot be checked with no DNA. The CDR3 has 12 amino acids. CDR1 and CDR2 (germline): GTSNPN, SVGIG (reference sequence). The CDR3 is CAWSRGLGEQFF.

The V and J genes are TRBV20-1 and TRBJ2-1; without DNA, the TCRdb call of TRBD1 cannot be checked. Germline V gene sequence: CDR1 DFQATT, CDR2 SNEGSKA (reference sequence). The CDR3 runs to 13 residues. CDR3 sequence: CSAIDRVRGEQFF.

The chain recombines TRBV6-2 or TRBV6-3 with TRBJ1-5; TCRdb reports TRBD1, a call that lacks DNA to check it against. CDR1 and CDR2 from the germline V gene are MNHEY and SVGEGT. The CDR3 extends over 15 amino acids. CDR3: CASRADRGRNQPQHF.

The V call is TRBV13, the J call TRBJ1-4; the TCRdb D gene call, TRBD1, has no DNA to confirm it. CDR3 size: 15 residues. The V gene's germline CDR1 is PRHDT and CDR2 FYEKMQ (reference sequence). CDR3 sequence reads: CASSLGGETNEKLFF.

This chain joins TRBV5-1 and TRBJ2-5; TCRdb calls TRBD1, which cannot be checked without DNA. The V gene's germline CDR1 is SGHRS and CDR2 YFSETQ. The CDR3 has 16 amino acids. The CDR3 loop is CASSGAWGPSQETQYF.

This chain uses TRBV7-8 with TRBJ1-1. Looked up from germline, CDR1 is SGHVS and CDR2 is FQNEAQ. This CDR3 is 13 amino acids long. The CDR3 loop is CASTLGRGTEAFF.